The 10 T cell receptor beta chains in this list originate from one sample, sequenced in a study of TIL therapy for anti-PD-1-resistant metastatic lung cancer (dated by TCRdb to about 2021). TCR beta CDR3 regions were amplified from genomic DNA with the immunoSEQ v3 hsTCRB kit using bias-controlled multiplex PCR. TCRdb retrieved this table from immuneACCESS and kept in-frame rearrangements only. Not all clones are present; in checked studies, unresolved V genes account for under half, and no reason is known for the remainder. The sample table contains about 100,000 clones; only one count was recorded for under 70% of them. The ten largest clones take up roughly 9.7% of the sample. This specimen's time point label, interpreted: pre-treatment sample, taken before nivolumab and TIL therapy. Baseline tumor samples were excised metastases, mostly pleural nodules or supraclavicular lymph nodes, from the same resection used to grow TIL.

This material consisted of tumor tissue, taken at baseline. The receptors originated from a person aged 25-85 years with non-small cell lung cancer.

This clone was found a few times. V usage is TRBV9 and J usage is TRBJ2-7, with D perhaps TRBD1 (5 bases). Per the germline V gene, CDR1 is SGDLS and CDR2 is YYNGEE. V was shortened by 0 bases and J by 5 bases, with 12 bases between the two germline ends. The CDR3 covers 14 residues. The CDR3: CASSVGGAWNEQYF. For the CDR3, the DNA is TGTGCCAGCAGCGTAGGTGGGGCTTGGAACGAGCAGTACTTC.

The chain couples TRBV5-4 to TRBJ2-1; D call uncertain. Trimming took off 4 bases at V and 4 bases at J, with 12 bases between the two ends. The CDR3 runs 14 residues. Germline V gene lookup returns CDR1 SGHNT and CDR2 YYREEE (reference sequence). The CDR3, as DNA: TGTGCCAGCAGCCATGGTGGTTCATACAATGAGCAGTTCTTC. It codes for CASSHGGSYNEQFF.

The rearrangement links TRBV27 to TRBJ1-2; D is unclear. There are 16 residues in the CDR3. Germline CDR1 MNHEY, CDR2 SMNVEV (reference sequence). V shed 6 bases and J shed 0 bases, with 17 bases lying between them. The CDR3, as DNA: TGTGCCAGCAGCCCCCGTTCACGTATCACTAACTATGGCTACACCTTC. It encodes CASSPRSRITNYGYTF.

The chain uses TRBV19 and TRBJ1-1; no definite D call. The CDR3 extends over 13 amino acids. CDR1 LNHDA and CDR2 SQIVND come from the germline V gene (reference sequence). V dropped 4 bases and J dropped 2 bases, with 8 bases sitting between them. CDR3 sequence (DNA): TGTGCCAGTAGTACGGGTGGTAACACTGAAGCTTTCTTT. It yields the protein CASSTGGNTEAFF.

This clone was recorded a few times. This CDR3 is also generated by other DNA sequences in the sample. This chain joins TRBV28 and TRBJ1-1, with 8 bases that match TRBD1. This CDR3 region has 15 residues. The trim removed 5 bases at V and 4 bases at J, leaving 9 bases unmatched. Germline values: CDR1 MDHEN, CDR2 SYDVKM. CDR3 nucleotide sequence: TGTGCCAGCAGTCTAGGACAGGGTTTCCGCACTGAAGCTTTCTTT. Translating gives CASSLGQGFRTEAFF.

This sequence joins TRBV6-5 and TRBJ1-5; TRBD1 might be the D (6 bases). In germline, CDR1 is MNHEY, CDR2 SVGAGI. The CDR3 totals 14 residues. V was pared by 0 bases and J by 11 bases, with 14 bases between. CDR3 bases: TGTGCCAGCAGTTACTCTGGTCTGACAGGCTCCCAGCATTTT. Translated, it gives CASSYSGLTGSQHF.

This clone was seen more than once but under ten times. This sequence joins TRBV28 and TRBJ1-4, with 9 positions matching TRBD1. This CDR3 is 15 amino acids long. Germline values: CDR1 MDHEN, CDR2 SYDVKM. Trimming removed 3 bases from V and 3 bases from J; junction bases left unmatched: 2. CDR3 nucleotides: TGTGCCAGCAGTTTGGGGGACAGGGCTAATGAAAAACTGTTTTTT. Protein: CASSLGDRANEKLFF.

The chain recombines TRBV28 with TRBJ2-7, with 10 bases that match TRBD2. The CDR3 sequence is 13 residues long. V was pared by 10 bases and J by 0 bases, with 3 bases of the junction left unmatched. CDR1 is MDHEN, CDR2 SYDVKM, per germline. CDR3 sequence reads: CATGTSDSYEQYF. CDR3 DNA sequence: TGTGCCACCGGGACTAGCGACTCCTACGAGCAGTACTTC.

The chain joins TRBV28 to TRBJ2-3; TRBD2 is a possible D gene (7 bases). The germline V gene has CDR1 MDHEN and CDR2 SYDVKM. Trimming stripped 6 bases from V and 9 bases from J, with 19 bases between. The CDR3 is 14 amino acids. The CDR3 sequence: CASSQGGAGRTQYF. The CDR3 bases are TGTGCCAGCAGCCAAGGGGGGGCGGGGAGGACGCAGTATTTT.

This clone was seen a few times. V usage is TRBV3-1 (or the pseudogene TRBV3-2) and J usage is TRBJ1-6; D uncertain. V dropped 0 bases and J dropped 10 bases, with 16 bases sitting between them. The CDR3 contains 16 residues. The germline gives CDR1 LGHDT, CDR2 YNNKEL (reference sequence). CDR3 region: CASSQDHSSSRSPLHF. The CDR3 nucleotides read TGTGCCAGCAGCCAAGATCACAGTTCGTCACGGTCACCCCTCCACTTT.